This T cell receptor (beta chain) came from a study of T-cell reconstitution after alpha-beta-depleted transplantation in children (dated by TCRdb to between 2015 and 2016). About the study as a whole: Using TCR repertoire profiling, the study followed T-cell immune reconstitution in a quantitative way in children after TCRalphabeta/CD19-depleted allogeneic hematopoietic cell transplantation.

Libraries were built with PCR. Sequencing took place on an Illumina HiSeq 2500. To normalize quantification of the TCRbeta repertoire, the TCR libraries were built with molecular barcoding that relied on unique molecular identifiers. In-frame beta chains were kept once TCRdb had trimmed the public reads at Q25 with fastp and called clones with MiXCR. CDR3 protein sequences are deduplicated, and each keeps its most common genes and DNA. The sample contains approximately 500,000 distinct CDR3 sequences, about 10% of them found a single time. In total, the top ten clones hold about 2.1% of the sample. This clonotype was picked up many times. The antigen it binds to is not known. Qualities for individual bases were not recorded, and no much larger clone is one base off. The CDR3 starts with the cysteine, ends with the phenylalanine, and has 12 residues. Of the read, only the CDR3 DNA is kept; its 36 bases are in frame from base 1. V is pared back by 0 bases and J by 6 bases, with 4 bases lying between the germline termini. From a lookup of the germline V gene, CDR1 and CDR2 are SGHRS and YFSETQ.

The treatment or condition label, as the study defines it: allogeneic hematopoietic cell transplantation with graft depleted of TCRalphabeta T cells and CD19 B cells. The children who served as transplant recipients had been given grafts of TCRalphabeta/CD19-depleted allogeneic hematopoietic cells. General findings and caveats noted by the study authors: In some patients, the high TCRbeta diversity seen at day 60 was put down to recipient T cells and intrathymic progenitors that had survived conditioning. Hyperexpanded clone frequencies declined over subsequent months; after one year, T-cell counts and TCRbeta diversity were mostly attributed to newly produced T cells. The apparently early alphabetaT-cell count recovery about two months after transplant was reportedly dependent on only several hundred rapidly expanded clones derived from non-depleted graft cells.

The material was PBMCs, obtained before TCRalphabeta/CD19-depleted stem cell transplant. Recombination joined TRBV5-1 with TRBJ2-1, with the identity of the D gene unclear. This clonotype originated in a child aged 2 to 15 with inherited bone marrow failure, due to receive a stem cell transplant. At the DNA level, the sequence is TGCGCCAGCAGCTTGGTTCGCAATGAGCAGTTCTTC. Its coded protein is CASSLVRNEQFF.